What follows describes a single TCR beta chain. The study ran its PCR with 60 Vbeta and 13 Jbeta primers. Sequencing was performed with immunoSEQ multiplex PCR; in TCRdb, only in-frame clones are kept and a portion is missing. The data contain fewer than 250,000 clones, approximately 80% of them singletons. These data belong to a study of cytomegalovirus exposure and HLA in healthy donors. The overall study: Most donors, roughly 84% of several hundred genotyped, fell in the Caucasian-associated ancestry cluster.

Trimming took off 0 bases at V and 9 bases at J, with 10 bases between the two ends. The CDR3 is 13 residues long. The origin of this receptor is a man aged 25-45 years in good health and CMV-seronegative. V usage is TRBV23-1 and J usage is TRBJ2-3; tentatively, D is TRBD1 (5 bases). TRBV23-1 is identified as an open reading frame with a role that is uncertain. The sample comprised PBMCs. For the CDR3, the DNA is TGCGCCAGCAGTCAATCAGTCAAGGGGACGCAGTATTTT. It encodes CASSQSVKGTQYF.